This T cell receptor beta chain appears in the sequencing data of a study of cytomegalovirus exposure and HLA in healthy donors. Study observations and caveats: In vitro assays verified that a few CMV-associated chains recognized CMV antigens specifically.

Primers included in the PCR were 60 Vbeta and 13 Jbeta primers. Here immunoSEQ multiplex PCR was the method, and the copy in TCRdb shows in-frame clones only, minus some. The sample lists 150,000 to 200,000 clones; 70% to 80% were seen once. As for this clone: Its antigen is as yet unknown.

Per the germline V gene, CDR1 is SGHRS and CDR2 is YFSETQ. The CDR3 runs to 17 residues. The junction had 13 bases not matched to a gene; V was cut back by 6 bases and J by 4 bases. The sequenced material came from PBMCs. The receptor was derived from a man in his forties in good health and CMV-seronegative. This chain joins TRBV5-1 and TRBJ2-1, with TRBD2 matching 10 bases. DNA of the CDR3: TGCGCCAGCACCTTTCCGTCAGCGGGAGGGGTTTACAATGAGCAGTTCTTC. It translates to CASTFPSAGGVYNEQFF.